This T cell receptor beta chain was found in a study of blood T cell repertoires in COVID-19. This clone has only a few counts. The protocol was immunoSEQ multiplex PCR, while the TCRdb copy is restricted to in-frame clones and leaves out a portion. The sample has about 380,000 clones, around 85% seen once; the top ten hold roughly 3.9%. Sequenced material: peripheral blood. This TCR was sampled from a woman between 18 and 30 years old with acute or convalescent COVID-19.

CDR3 sequence reads: CATSDPRTGSYEQYF. CDR3 coding DNA: TGTGCCACCAGTGACCCTAGGACGGGAAGCTACGAGCAGTACTTC. This rearrangement joins TRBV24-1 to TRBJ2-7; maybe TRBD2 (5 bases). There are 15 residues in the CDR3. Trimming cost V 4 bases and J 3 bases, with 15 bases left between them. Germline assignment: CDR1 KGHDR and CDR2 SFDVKD.